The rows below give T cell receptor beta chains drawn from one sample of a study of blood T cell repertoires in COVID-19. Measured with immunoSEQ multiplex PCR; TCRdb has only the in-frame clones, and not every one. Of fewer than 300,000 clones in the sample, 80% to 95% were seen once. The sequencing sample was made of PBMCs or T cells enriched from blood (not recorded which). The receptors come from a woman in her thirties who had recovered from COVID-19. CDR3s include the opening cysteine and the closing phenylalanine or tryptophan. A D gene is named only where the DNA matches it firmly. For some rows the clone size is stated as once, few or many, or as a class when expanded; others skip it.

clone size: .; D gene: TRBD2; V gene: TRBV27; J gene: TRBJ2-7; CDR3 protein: CASSFFRGGSYEQYF; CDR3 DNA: TGTGCCAGCAGTTTCTTTCGCGGGGGCTCCTACGAGCAGTACTTC
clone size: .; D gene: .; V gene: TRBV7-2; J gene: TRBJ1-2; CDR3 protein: CASSSQSAGLTTNYGYTF; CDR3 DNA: TGTGCCAGCAGCTCCCAGAGTGCTGGCCTAACTACTAACTATGGCTACACCTTC
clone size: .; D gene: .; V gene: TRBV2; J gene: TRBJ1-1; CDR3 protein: CASRRYLRDTEAFF; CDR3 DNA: TGTGCCAGCAGAAGGTACCTTCGGGACACTGAAGCTTTCTTT
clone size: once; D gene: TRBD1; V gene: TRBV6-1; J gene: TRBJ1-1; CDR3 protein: CASSEWDRVGRTEAFF; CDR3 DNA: TGTGCCAGCAGTGAGTGGGACAGGGTCGGGAGGACTGAAGCTTTCTTT
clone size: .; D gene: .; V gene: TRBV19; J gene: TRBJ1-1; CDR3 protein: CASRDGGSLSTEAFF; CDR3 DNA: TGTGCCAGTAGAGATGGAGGGTCGTTGAGCACTGAAGCTTTCTTT
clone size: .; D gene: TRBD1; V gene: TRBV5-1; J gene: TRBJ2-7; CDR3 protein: CASSRDRGSREQYF; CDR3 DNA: TGCGCCAGCAGCCGGGACAGGGGGTCGCGAGAGCAGTACTTC
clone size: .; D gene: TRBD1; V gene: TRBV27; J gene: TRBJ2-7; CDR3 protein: CASSSSGGQGSYEQYF; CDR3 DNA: TGTGCCAGCAGTTCCTCTGGGGGACAGGGCTCCTACGAGCAGTACTTC
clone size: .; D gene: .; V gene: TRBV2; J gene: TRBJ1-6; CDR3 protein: CASSETTANSPLHF; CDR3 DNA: TGTGCCAGCAGTGAGACGACAGCTAATTCACCCCTCCACTTT
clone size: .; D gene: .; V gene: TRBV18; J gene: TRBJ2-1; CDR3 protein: CASSPLAPGSSYNEQFF; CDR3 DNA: TGTGCCAGCTCACCACTAGCCCCGGGGTCCTCCTACAATGAGCAGTTCTTC
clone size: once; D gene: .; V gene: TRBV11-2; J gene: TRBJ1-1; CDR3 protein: CASSLTQNTEAFF; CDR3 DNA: TGTGCCAGCAGCTTAACTCAGAACACTGAAGCTTTCTTT
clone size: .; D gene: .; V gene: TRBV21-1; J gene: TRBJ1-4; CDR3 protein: CASSKGYRVNEKLFF; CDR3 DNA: TGTGCCAGCAGCAAAGGGTACAGGGTGAATGAAAAACTGTTTTTT
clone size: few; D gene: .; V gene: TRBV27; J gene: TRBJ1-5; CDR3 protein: CASRDTFNQPQHF; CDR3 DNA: TGTGCCAGCCGGGACACCTTCAATCAGCCCCAGCATTTT
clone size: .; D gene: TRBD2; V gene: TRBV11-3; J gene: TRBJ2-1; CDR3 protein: CASSPSEVAGVRDEQFF; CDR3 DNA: TGTGCCAGCAGCCCATCCGAGGTGGCGGGAGTTCGGGATGAGCAGTTCTTC
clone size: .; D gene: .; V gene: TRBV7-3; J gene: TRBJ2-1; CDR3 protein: CASSLYEGTYNEQFF; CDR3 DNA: TGTGCCAGCAGCTTATACGAGGGAACCTACAATGAGCAGTTCTTC
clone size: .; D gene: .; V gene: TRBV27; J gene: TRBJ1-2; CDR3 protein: CASGSSGYGYTF; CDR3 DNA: TGTGCCAGCGGATCATCAGGCTATGGCTACACCTTC
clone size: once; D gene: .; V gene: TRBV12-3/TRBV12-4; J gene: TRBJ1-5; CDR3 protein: CASSLALQQPQHF; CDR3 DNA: TGTGCCAGCAGTTTAGCGCTGCAGCAGCCCCAGCATTTT
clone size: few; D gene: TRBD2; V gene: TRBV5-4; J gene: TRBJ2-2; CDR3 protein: CASSGTSGRATGELFF; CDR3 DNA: TGTGCCAGCAGCGGGACTAGCGGGAGGGCCACCGGGGAGCTGTTTTTT
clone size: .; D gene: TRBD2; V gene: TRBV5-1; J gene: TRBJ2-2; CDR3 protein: CASSFGGRWYTGELFF; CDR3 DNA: TGCGCCAGCAGCTTCGGCGGGAGGTGGTATACCGGGGAGCTGTTTTTT
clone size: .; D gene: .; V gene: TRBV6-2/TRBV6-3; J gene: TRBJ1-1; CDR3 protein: CASSYRGTGQNTEAFF; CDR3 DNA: TGTGCCAGCAGTTACCGCGGCACAGGGCAGAACACTGAAGCTTTCTTT
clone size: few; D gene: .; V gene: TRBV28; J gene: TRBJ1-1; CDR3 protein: CASSLNTGEAFF; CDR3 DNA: TGTGCCAGCAGTCTAAACACGGGTGAAGCTTTCTTT